The 14 T cell receptor beta chains presented below share a single source sample, sequenced in a study of shared clonotypes between healthy human individuals. It was CD45RO-negative cells, positively selected for CCR7, that made up naive CD8 cells, with terminally differentiated effector memory CD45RA+ cells excluded. The protocol was immunoSEQ multiplex PCR, while the TCRdb copy is restricted to in-frame clones and leaves out a portion. The data show around 600,000 clones, 90% to 95% seen once. Sequencing used naive CD8+ T cells sorted from blood. These receptors all stem from a woman in her 30s in good health.

This chain joins TRBV4-1 and TRBJ2-3, with D possibly TRBD2 on 6 matching bases. This CDR3 is built from 16 residues. Trimming removed 4 bases from V and 0 bases from J, with 14 bases in between. Germline CDR1 reads MGHRA; CDR2 reads YSYEKL. The chain's CDR3 is CASSPPWSGSTDTQYF. The CDR3 DNA follows: TGCGCCAGCAGCCCCCCTTGGAGCGGGAGCACAGATACGCAGTATTTT.

V is TRBV19 and J is TRBJ2-5; D assignment may be TRBD1 or TRBD2 (5 bases each). CDR1 and CDR2 from the germline V gene are LNHDA and SQIVND (reference sequence). The CDR3 spans 17 residues. V was clipped by 0 bases and J by 2 bases, with 16 bases between them. The CDR3 sequence: CASSIDWLGTEQETQYF. The CDR3 bases are TGTGCCAGTAGTATAGATTGGCTTGGGACGGAACAAGAGACCCAGTACTTC.

The chain carries TRBV27 and TRBJ2-2, with D possibly being TRBD1 or TRBD2 (5 bases each). The V end was cut by 3 bases, the J end by 7 bases, with 12 bases between. The CDR3 has 14 residues. The germline V gene has CDR1 MNHEY and CDR2 SMNVEV (reference sequence). The CDR3: CASSLGRVVGELFF. The CDR3 DNA sequence: TGTGCCAGCAGTTTGGGACGGGTGGTCGGGGAGCTGTTTTTT.

The V gene is TRBV9, the J gene TRBJ2-7; the D gene could be TRBD1 or TRBD2 (5 bases each). Germline V gene data show CDR1 as SGDLS and CDR2 as YYNGEE. This CDR3 has 13 residues. V was clipped by 5 bases and J by 4 bases, with 13 bases between them. The CDR3 is CASSHEGFYEQYF. The CDR3 coding sequence is TGTGCCAGCAGTCATGAGGGGTTTTACGAGCAGTACTTC.

The chain links TRBV19 to TRBJ1-6; TRBD1 agrees at 11 bases. The CDR3 loop spans 15 amino acids. The V gene end was trimmed by 9 bases and the J gene end by 5 bases; junction bases not matched to a gene: 6. CDR1 and CDR2 from the germline V gene are LNHDA and SQIVND (reference sequence). Here the CDR3 DNA reads TGTGCCAGCCAACCGGGACAGGGGGATAATTCACCCCTCCACTTT. It encodes CASQPGQGDNSPLHF.

The chain uses TRBV27 and TRBJ2-1; D ambiguous. With 6 bases removed from V and 2 bases from J, the gap between germline ends came to 14 bases. The germline V gene encodes CDR1 MNHEY and CDR2 SMNVEV (reference sequence). The CDR3 has 15 residues. The CDR3 region has the DNA TGTGCCAGCAGACCTACTACATCCCCCTACAATGAGCAGTTCTTC. Protein sequence: CASRPTTSPYNEQFF.

The J gene is TRBJ2-1, the V gene TRBV28; the D is unclear. This CDR3 is 13 amino acids long. Trimming shortened V by 3 bases and J by 5 bases, and 8 bases separated the two germline ends. Germline V gives CDR1 MDHEN, CDR2 SYDVKM. Here the CDR3 reads CASSFRPNNEQFF. DNA for the CDR3: TGTGCCAGCAGTTTCAGGCCGAACAATGAGCAGTTCTTC. The complete variable domain, with remaining parts taken from reference TRBV28 and TRBJ2-1, reads DVKVTQSSRYLVKRTGEKVFLECVQDMDHENMFWYRQDPGLGLRLIYFSYDVKMKEKGDIPEGYSVSREKKERFSLILESASTNQTSMYLCASSFRPNNEQFFGPGTRLTVL.

The chain links TRBV6-5 to TRBJ2-2; possibly TRBD1 or TRBD2 for D (5 bases each). This CDR3 spans 13 amino acids. CDR1 and CDR2 from the germline V gene are MNHEY and SVGAGI. The V end lost 9 bases, the J end lost 6 bases, and 14 bases lay between the germline ends. For the CDR3, the DNA is TGTGCCAGTACCAGGGACGGCGCCGGGGAGCTGTTTTTT. The encoded protein is CASTRDGAGELFF.

The chain joins TRBV5-6 to TRBJ2-7; D not resolved. Deletions cut 1 base from V and 6 bases from J, with 20 bases between. The CDR3 runs to 16 residues. CDR1 and CDR2 (germline): SGHDT, YYEEEE. CDR3 nucleotide sequence: TGTGCCAGCAGCTTGAGCGAGAGCAGCTACATAGGCGAGCAGTACTTC. Its protein product is CASSLSESSYIGEQYF.

This chain uses TRBV6-5 with TRBJ2-1; a weak D match, TRBD2 (6 bases). The V gene's germline CDR1 is MNHEY and CDR2 SVGAGI. Trimming took off 6 bases at V and 3 bases at J, with 12 bases between the two ends. The CDR3 loop spans 14 amino acids. CDR3 nucleotide sequence: TGTGCCAGCAGGAATGGCGGGAACTACAATGAGCAGTTCTTC. Amino acid sequence: CASRNGGNYNEQFF.

The rearrangement uses TRBV4-1 and TRBJ1-1, with D unclear. Trimming left V 3 bases short and J 3 bases short, with 8 bases between. CDR1 MGHRA and CDR2 YSYEKL come from the germline V gene. The CDR3 totals 13 residues. CDR3 bases: TGCGCCAGCAGCCATGGGAGGGACACTGAAGCTTTCTTT. Translating it yields CASSHGRDTEAFF.

This rearrangement joins TRBV11-2 to TRBJ2-1; perhaps TRBD2 as D (6 bases). Germline CDR1 and CDR2: SGHAT and FQNNGV. This CDR3 has 16 residues. Trimming cost V 5 bases and J 1 base, with 15 bases left between them. The CDR3 nucleotides read TGTGCCAGCAGCCCCATGGGGGGAGATTCCTACAATGAGCAGTTCTTC. Amino acid sequence: CASSPMGGDSYNEQFF.

The chain has TRBV5-6 and TRBJ1-2, with no clear D. V lost 1 base and J 0 bases, leaving 10 bases between the germline ends. CDR3 size: 15 residues. Germline CDR1 and CDR2: SGHDT and YYEEEE. The CDR3, as DNA: TGTGCCAGCAGCTTGTACGAGATGACTAACTATGGCTACACCTTC. Its translation: CASSLYEMTNYGYTF. The full variable domain, its missing parts supplied by reference TRBV5-6 and TRBJ1-2, is DAGVTQSPTHLIKTRGQQVTLRCSPKSGHDTVSWYQQALGQGPQFIFQYYEEEERQRGNFPDRFSGHQFPNYSSELNVNALLLGDSALYLCASSLYEMTNYGYTFGSGTRLTVV.

This sequence joins TRBV5-4 and TRBJ2-7; no reliable D call. The CDR3 length is 13 residues. Germline CDR1 and CDR2: SGHNT and YYREEE (reference sequence). Trimming shortened V by 3 bases and J by 3 bases, and 10 bases separated the two germline ends. CDR3 in amino acids: CASSSPGFYEQYF. The CDR3 coding sequence is TGTGCCAGCAGCTCCCCGGGCTTCTACGAGCAGTACTTC.